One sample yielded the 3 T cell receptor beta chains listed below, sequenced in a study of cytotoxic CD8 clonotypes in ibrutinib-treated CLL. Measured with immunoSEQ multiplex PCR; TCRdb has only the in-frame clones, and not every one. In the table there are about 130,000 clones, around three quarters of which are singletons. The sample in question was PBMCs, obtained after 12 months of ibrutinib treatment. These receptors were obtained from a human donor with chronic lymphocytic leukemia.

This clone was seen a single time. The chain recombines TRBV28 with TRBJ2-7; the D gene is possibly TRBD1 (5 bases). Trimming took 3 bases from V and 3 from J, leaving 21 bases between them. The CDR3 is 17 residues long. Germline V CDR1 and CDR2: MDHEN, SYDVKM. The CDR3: CASSLVFPGLTDYEQYF. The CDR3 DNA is TGTGCCAGCAGTTTGGTGTTTCCGGGTTTGACAGACTACGAGCAGTACTTC.

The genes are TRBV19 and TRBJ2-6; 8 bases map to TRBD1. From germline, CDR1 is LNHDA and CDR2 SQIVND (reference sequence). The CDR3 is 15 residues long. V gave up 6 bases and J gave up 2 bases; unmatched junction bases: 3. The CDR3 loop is CASRTGETGANVLTF. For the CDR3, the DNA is TGTGCCAGTAGGACAGGGGAGACTGGGGCCAACGTCCTGACTTTC.

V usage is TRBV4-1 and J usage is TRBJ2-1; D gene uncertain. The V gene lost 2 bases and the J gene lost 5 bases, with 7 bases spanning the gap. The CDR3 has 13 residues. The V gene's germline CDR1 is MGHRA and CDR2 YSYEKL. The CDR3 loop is CASSQRPNNEQFF. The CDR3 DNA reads TGCGCCAGCAGCCAACGACCCAACAATGAGCAGTTCTTC.